The present T cell receptor beta chain was sequenced within a study of cytomegalovirus exposure and HLA in healthy donors. Amplification used 60 Vbeta primers and 13 Jbeta primers. Source study methods: Later work found 80 million to 85 million unique TCR beta chains, with roughly 11 million shared. This table comes from immunoSEQ multiplex PCR, and its TCRdb copy is limited to in-frame clones, with some not included. V and J calls and clone size are copied from that table; D and trimming were computed from the DNA. This sample's table has around 100,000 clones. There are 16 residues in the CDR3. Per germline, CDR1 SGHAT and CDR2 FQNNGV. Trimming took off 0 bases at V and 6 bases at J, with 14 bases between the two ends.

The TCR originated in a man aged 40-55 years in good health and CMV-seropositive. The source material was PBMCs. V and J are TRBV11-2 and TRBJ1-4, with a tentative D call TRBD1 (6 bases). The CDR3 bases are TGTGCCAGCAGCTTAGATCCGGCAGGGGAGTATGAAAAACTGTTTTTT. Translation: CASSLDPAGEYEKLFF.